This TCR beta chain is drawn from a study of blood T cell repertoires in COVID-19. Study at large: The origin of the acute and convalescent COVID-19 samples was the United States, Italy and Spain.

Trimming shortened V by 2 bases and J by 0 bases, and 5 bases separated the two germline ends. CDR1 MNHEY and CDR2 SVGAGI come from the germline V gene. The CDR3 consists of 14 residues. Those who participated ranged in age from about 18 to 89 years and resided in about two dozen US areas. Only in-frame clones appear in the TCRdb table, and some are missing; sequencing was by immunoSEQ multiplex PCR. The table lists some 140,000 clones, 84% of them singletons. The chain carries TRBV6-5 and TRBJ2-1; D perhaps matches TRBD2 (5 bases). The sequenced sample was PBMCs or T cells enriched from blood (not recorded which). This TCR came from a man aged 35 to 55 with acute COVID-19. CDR3 protein: CASSYGSSYNEQFF. The CDR3 DNA reads TGTGCCAGCAGTTACGGGAGCTCCTACAATGAGCAGTTCTTC.